These T cell receptor beta chains were read from a single sample in a study of cytomegalovirus exposure and HLA in healthy donors. Produced via immunoSEQ multiplex PCR; TCRdb's table is partial and in-frame only. Here the sample spans 200,000 or so clones, around four fifths being singletons. The sample consisted of PBMCs. The origin of the receptors is a woman between 50 and 59 years old in good health and CMV-seropositive. Both conserved end residues are trimmed from each CDR3.

>TRBV27
ASSLRGNSNQPQH
>TRBV6-5
ASSYSPEKRQY
>TRBV23-1
ASSQDSTGILDTEAF
>TRBV18
ASSPLPGGYEQY
>TRBV6-6
ASSYSSGIYEQY
>TRBV28
ASGRDQETQY
>TRBV6-5
ASSYSSTGTSDTQY
>TRBV7-2
ASSRGGTEALHGYT
>TRBV6-1
ASSDTRQPQH
>TRBV7-2
ASREAGGPYNEQF
>TRBV11-2
ASSPGTSGGTSYNEQF
>TRBV5-6
ASSLAGGRETQY
>TRBV10-1
ASSADRSGTGELF
>TRBV10-3
AIMPGENTGELF
>TRBV7-8
ASSLARDRPYNEQF
>TRBV9
ASSVEGQGGNTIY
>TRBV9
ASSARLEETQY
>TRBV28
ASRGQSYEQY
>TRBV29-1
SVDGGEETQY
>TRBV6-5
ASRRQGFTEAF
>TRBV5-1
ASSLDGRSSYEQY
>TRBV5-1
ASSLVRTAETQY
>TRBV20-1
SGGERDTQY
>TRBV5-1
ASSLQGAREQY
>TRBV10-3
AISESGGGAADTQY
>TRBV10-1
ASSGSPVTGELF
>TRBV6-5
ASSRGTGGLEAF